This T cell receptor beta chain is drawn from a study of T cell responses to AZD1222 COVID-19 vaccine. TCRdb keeps only in-frame clones here, not all; method: immunoSEQ multiplex PCR. The sample shows about 130,000 clones, approximately 90% of them seen only once. CDR3 length: 14 residues. Germline V gene sequence: CDR1 SGHTA, CDR2 FQGNSA. The V gene lost 3 bases and the J gene lost 1 base, with 9 bases spanning the gap. Remarks on this clone: The identical CDR3 is also encoded by other nucleotide sequences in the sample.

The source was peripheral blood, collected 28 days after the second AZD1222 dose. The gene calls are TRBV7-2 and TRBJ1-1, with D possibly being TRBD1 (6 bases). The sequence was obtained from an adult who received the AZD1222 COVID-19 vaccine. The CDR3 DNA is TGTGCCAGCAGCTTGGGGGGACAGAACACTGAAGCTTTCTTT. Protein: CASSLGGQNTEAFF.